Each of the 17 T cell receptor beta chains below was sequenced from the same sample in a study of blood T cell dynamics during melanoma immunotherapy. Sample time point: week 3, after first cycle of checkpoint inhibitor. This table comes from immunoSEQ multiplex PCR, and its TCRdb copy is limited to in-frame clones, with some not included. The sample lists some 11,000 clones; approximately 89% were seen once. The sample was blood, taken from a patient treated with checkpoint blockade. These receptors originate from a human donor with melanoma.

This chain joins TRBV10-2 and TRBJ2-1, with a possible D match to TRBD2 (6 bases). The CDR3 spans 15 residues. Looked up from germline, CDR1 is WSHSY and CDR2 is SAAADI. V lost 6 bases to trimming and J lost 3 bases, with 15 bases between them. The CDR3 protein is CASSPGPGGYNEQFF. CDR3 sequence (DNA): TGCGCCAGCAGCCCCGGACCCGGGGGCTACAATGAGCAGTTCTTC.

The chain employs TRBV14 and TRBJ2-1, with TRBD2 matching 11 bases. J lost 2 bases, V lost 4 bases, and 1 base had no gene match. The germline V gene encodes CDR1 SGHDN and CDR2 FVKESK. The CDR3 spans 15 residues. CDR3 bases: TGTGCCAGCAGCCCGGGACTAGCGGCCTACAATGAGCAGTTCTTC. This translates into CASSPGLAAYNEQFF.

The chain is built from TRBV7-8 and TRBJ1-4; maybe TRBD1 (5 bases). Germline-derived CDR1 and CDR2 are SGHVS and FQNEAQ. V shed 5 bases and J shed 6 bases, with 13 bases lying between them. The CDR3 totals 14 residues. CDR3 in DNA: TGTGCCAGCAGCGCCCGGGACTCGGATGAAAAACTGTTTTTT. This gives the protein CASSARDSDEKLFF.

V and J are TRBV9 and TRBJ2-1; weak D call: TRBD1 (5 bases). The CDR3 contains 17 residues. Germline lookup yields CDR1 SGDLS and CDR2 YYNGEE. V shed 3 bases and J shed 6 bases, with 22 bases lying between them. CDR3 protein: CASSAPGWGRRRNEQFF. CDR3 DNA sequence: TGTGCCAGCAGCGCCCCAGGATGGGGCAGAAGGCGCAATGAGCAGTTCTTC.

This chain uses TRBV27 with TRBJ2-7; 7 positions agree with TRBD2. Germline V gene data show CDR1 as MNHEY and CDR2 as SMNVEV (reference sequence). The ends lost 5 bases at V and 0 bases at J; junction bases unmatched: 10. The length of the CDR3 is 16 residues. CDR3 loop: CASSGGVTRTSYEQYF. The CDR3 DNA reads TGTGCCAGCAGTGGGGGGGTAACCCGTACCTCCTACGAGCAGTACTTC.

The V call is TRBV9, the J call TRBJ2-7, with TRBD1 as a possible D gene (5 bases). CDR3 length equals 12 residues. V was clipped by 7 bases and J by 2 bases, with 10 bases between them. Looked up from germline, CDR1 is SGDLS and CDR2 is YYNGEE. Here the CDR3 DNA reads TGTGCCAGCGGCAGGGTCCCCTACGAGCAGTACTTC. It codes for CASGRVPYEQYF.

The chain joins TRBV4-2 to TRBJ1-6, with TRBD1 identical over 9 bases. CDR3 length equals 14 residues. V dropped 3 bases and J dropped 7; count of bases not matched to a gene: 1. The germline gives CDR1 LGHNA, CDR2 YNFKEQ. Here the CDR3 DNA reads TGTGCCAGCAGCCAGGGGACAGGGAATTCACCCCTCCACTTT. Translation: CASSQGTGNSPLHF.

The chain couples TRBV18 to TRBJ2-3, with D unresolved. Per the germline V gene, CDR1 is KGHSH and CDR2 is LQKENI. CDR3 length: 12 amino acids. The V end lost 3 bases, the J end lost 6 bases, and 7 bases lay between the germline ends. Here the CDR3 DNA reads TGTGCCAGCTCACCCCGCGTGGATACGCAGTATTTT. This gives the protein CASSPRVDTQYF.

This rearrangement joins TRBV28 to TRBJ1-3; D gene unclear. CDR3 size: 14 residues. V gave up 7 bases and J gave up 9 bases, with 19 bases separating them. Germline values: CDR1 MDHEN, CDR2 SYDVKM. CDR3 in amino acids: CASKSSSTFGTIYF. As DNA, the CDR3 is TGTGCCAGCAAGAGCTCCAGTACCTTTGGCACCATATATTTT. Based on the CDR3 plus reference TRBV28 and TRBJ1-3, the full variable domain is DVKVTQSSRYLVKRTGEKVFLECVQDMDHENMFWYRQDPGLGLRLIYFSYDVKMKEKGDIPEGYSVSREKKERFSLILESASTNQTSMYLCASKSSSTFGTIYFGEGSWLTVV.

This chain joins TRBV29-1 and TRBJ1-2; D ambiguous. V dropped 7 bases and J dropped 6 bases, with 3 bases sitting between them. The CDR3 spans 8 residues. Germline V lookup: CDR1 SQVTM, CDR2 ANQGSEA. The CDR3 DNA is TGCAGCGAGGATGGCTACACCTTC. Its protein is CSEDGYTF. Full variable domain (rest looked up from reference TRBV29-1 and TRBJ1-2): SAVISQKPSRDICQRGTSLTIQCQVDSQVTMMFWYRQQPGQSLTLIATANQGSEATYESGFVIDKFPISRPNLTFSTLTVSNMSPEDSSIYLCSEDGYTFGSGTRLTVV.

The V and J genes are TRBV11-2 and TRBJ1-1, with a weak D call TRBD1 (6 bases). Germline CDR1 reads SGHAT; CDR2 reads FQNNGV. V lost 1 base and J 5 bases, leaving 8 bases between the germline ends. CDR3 length: 13 residues. The CDR3 is CASSLVGQTEAFF. The CDR3, as DNA: TGTGCCAGCAGCTTAGTCGGACAGACTGAAGCTTTCTTT.

The gene calls are TRBV5-1 and TRBJ2-7, with 7 positions matching TRBD2. Trimming at V came to 2 bases and at J to 6 bases, leaving 11 bases not matched to a gene. CDR3 length: 15 amino acids. Germline V lookup: CDR1 SGHRS, CDR2 YFSETQ. CDR3 in amino acids: CASSFCRGGACEQYF. In DNA, the CDR3 is TGCGCCAGCAGCTTTTGCCGGGGAGGGGCGTGCGAGCAGTACTTC.

The chain recombines TRBV6-5 with TRBJ2-2, with 7 bases matching TRBD1. The CDR3 contains 15 residues. From germline, CDR1 is MNHEY and CDR2 SVGAGI. V lost 6 bases and J lost 2; bases outside the gene matches: 6. CDR3 sequence (DNA): TGTGCCAGCAGCTACCGGGACAGCAACACCGGGGAGCTGTTTTTT. Its protein is CASSYRDSNTGELFF.

The V call is TRBV28, the J call TRBJ1-4; no definite D call. Per the germline V gene, CDR1 is MDHEN and CDR2 is SYDVKM. Trimming removed 2 bases at V and 0 bases at J, with 13 bases between. This CDR3 has 17 amino acids. The CDR3 DNA reads as TGTGCCAGCAGTTTACGGCGTAACACGGCAACTAATGAAAAACTGTTTTTT. Its translation is CASSLRRNTATNEKLFF. The full variable domain, in which reference TRBV28 and TRBJ1-4 provide the parts outside the CDR3, is DVKVTQSSRYLVKRTGEKVFLECVQDMDHENMFWYRQDPGLGLRLIYFSYDVKMKEKGDIPEGYSVSREKKERFSLILESASTNQTSMYLCASSLRRNTATNEKLFFGSGTQLSVL.

The rearrangement joins TRBV29-1 to TRBJ2-5, with D unresolved. The germline gives CDR1 SQVTM, CDR2 ANQGSEA. V lost 4 bases, J lost 2 bases, and 23 bases lay in between. The CDR3 is 17 residues long. The CDR3 DNA reads as TGCAGCGTTGGCCCCCCCCTAGGAGTTGGTAGGCAAGAGACCCAGTACTTC. It yields the protein CSVGPPLGVGRQETQYF.

The V and J genes are TRBV7-3 and TRBJ2-7, with D possibly being TRBD2 (7 bases). Germline assignment: CDR1 SGHTA and CDR2 FQGTGA. The ends were cut back, 4 bases at V and 0 bases at J, with 10 bases in the middle. The CDR3 sequence is 14 residues long. This CDR3 reads CASSWGGHSYEQYF. CDR3 in DNA: TGTGCCAGCAGCTGGGGGGGACACTCCTACGAGCAGTACTTC.

The V call is TRBV5-1, the J call TRBJ2-3; the match to TRBD2 covers 15 bases. The V gene's germline CDR1 is SGHRS and CDR2 YFSETQ. The CDR3 contains 17 residues. The trim removed 4 bases at V and 1 base at J, leaving 4 bases unmatched. Here the CDR3 DNA reads TGCGCCAGCAGCACGGGACTAGCGGGAGGAGGCACAGATACGCAGTATTTT. This translates into CASSTGLAGGGTDTQYF.